This TCR beta chain was recovered during a study of vaccination and CD4 T cells after COVID-19. Study-level information: Once diagnosed, patients had post-COVID samples drawn a median 101 days later (range 35 to 161).

As for this clonotype: Its antigen is not identified.

Germline CDR1 reads SGHTA; CDR2 reads FQGTGA. The CDR3 is 12 amino acids. V lost 5 bases and J lost 5, with 9 bases in between. Specified treatment: approximately 11-day PBMC culture with coronavirus spike peptide pools or control peptides (ViraFEST assay). Peptide pools at 8 to 10 ug/ml and IL-2 at roughly 9.8 IU/ml were added to cultures of under 2.5 million PBMCs per well. The study sequenced cultured CD4+ T cell DNA using the Oncomine TCR Beta short-read assay. Genomic DNA was drawn out of CD4+ T cells grown in culture. TCRdb itself ran the PCR reads through MiXCR, one entry per CDR3 protein. Of some 19,000 distinct CDR3 sequences listed, 38% are singletons.

What was sequenced was cultured CD4+ T cells from blood. The chain employs TRBV7-3 and TRBJ1-1, with D possibly matching TRBD1 (6 bases). The receptor's source is a human donor with COVID-19. The CDR3 loop reads CASSARGTEAFF. The CDR3 region has the DNA TGTGCCAGCAGCGCCAGGGGTACTGAAGCTTTCTTT.